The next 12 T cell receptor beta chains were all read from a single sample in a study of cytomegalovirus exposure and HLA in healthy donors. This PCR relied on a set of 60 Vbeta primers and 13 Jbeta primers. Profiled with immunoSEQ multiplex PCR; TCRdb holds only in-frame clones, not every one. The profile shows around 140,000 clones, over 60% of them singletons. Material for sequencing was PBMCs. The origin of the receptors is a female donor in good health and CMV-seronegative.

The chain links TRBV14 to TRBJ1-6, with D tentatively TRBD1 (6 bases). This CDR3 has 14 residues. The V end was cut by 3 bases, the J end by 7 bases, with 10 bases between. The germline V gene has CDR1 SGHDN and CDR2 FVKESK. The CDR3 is CASSHSGENSPLHF. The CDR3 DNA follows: TGTGCCAGCAGCCATTCAGGGGAAAATTCACCCCTCCACTTT.

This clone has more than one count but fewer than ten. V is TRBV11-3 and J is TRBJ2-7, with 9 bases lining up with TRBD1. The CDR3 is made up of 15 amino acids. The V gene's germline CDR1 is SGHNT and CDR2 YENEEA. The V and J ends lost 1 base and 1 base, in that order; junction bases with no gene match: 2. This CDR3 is CASSLGGTGSYEQYF. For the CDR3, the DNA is TGTGCCAGCAGCTTAGGCGGGACAGGGTCCTACGAGCAGTACTTC.

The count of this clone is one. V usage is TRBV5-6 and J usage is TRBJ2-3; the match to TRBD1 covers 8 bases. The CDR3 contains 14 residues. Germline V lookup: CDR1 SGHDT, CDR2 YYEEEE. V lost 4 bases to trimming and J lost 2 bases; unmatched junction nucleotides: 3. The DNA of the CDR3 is TGTGCCAGCAGCCTCCAGGGGGCCACAGATACGCAGTATTTT. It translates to CASSLQGATDTQYF.

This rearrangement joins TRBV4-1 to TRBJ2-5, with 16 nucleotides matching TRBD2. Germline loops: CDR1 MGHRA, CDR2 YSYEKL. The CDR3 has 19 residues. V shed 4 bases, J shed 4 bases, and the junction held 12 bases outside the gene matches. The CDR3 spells CASSPLGLAGGDRTETQYF. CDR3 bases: TGCGCCAGCAGCCCTCTGGGACTAGCGGGGGGGGATAGGACAGAGACCCAGTACTTC.

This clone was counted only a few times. The CDR3 here is CASSLDSPRGPEKLFF. CDR3 DNA sequence: TGTGCCAGCAGCTTAGATTCGCCCAGGGGGCCTGAAAAACTGTTTTTT. The rearrangement uses TRBV11-3 and TRBJ1-4; TRBD1 agrees at 8 bases. The trim removed 0 bases at V and 7 bases at J, leaving 7 bases unmatched. From germline, CDR1 is SGHNT and CDR2 YENEEA. This CDR3 is built from 16 residues.

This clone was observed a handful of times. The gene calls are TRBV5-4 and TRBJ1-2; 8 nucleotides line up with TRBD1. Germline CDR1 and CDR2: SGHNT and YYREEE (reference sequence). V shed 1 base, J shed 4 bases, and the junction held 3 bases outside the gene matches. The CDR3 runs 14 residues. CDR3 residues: CASSLTGGVYGYTF. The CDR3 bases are TGTGCCAGCAGCTTGACAGGGGGAGTCTATGGCTACACCTTC.

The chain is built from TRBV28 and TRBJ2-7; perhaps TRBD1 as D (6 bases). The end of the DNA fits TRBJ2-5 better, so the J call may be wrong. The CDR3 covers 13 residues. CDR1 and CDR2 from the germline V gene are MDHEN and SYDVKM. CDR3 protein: CASRAQGAETQYF. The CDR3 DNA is TGTGCCAGCAGGGCACAGGGCGCAGAGACCCAGTACTTC.

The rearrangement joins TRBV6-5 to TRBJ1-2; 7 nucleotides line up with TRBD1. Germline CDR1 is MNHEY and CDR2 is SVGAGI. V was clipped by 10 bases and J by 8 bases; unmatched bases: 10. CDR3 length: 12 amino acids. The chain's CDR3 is CATSDRVGGYTF. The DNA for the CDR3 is TGTGCCACCTCCGACAGGGTGGGAGGCTACACCTTC.

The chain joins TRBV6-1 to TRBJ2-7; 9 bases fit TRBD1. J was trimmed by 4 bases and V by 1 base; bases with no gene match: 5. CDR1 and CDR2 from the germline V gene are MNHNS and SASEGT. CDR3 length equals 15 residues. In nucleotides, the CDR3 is TGTGCCAGCAGTGAAGGCATTGGACAGGGGTACGAGCAGTACTTC. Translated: CASSEGIGQGYEQYF.

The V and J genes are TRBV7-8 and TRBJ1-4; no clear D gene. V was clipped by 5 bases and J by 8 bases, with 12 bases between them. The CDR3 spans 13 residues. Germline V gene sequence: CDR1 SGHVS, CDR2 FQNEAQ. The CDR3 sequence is CASSLSLWEKLFF. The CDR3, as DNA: TGTGCCAGCAGCCTATCATTGTGGGAAAAACTGTTTTTT.

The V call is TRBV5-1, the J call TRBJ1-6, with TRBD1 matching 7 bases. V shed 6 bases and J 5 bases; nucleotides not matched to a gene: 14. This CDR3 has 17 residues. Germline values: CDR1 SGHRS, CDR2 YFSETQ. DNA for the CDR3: TGCGCCAGCACCACGACGACGTTGCAGGGGGATAATTCACCCCTCCACTTT. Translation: CASTTTTLQGDNSPLHF.

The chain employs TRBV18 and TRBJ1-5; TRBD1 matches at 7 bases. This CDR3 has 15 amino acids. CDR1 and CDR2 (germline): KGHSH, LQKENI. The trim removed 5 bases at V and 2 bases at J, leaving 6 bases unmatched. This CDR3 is CASSATGEGNQPQHF. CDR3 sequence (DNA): TGTGCCAGCTCAGCAACAGGGGAAGGCAATCAGCCCCAGCATTTT.